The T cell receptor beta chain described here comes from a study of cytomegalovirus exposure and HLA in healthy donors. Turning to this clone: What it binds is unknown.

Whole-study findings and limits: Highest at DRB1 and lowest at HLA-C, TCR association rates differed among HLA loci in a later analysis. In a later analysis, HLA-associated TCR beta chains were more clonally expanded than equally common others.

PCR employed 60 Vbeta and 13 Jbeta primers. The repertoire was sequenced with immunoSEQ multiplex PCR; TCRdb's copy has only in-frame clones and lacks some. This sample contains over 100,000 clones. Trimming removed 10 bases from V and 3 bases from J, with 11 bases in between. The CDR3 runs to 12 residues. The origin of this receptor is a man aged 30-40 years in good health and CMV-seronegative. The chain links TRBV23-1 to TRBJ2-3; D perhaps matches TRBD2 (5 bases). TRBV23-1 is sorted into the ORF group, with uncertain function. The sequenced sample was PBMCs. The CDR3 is CATPTKTDTQYF. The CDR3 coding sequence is TGCGCCACACCGACTAAGACAGATACGCAGTATTTT.